This T cell receptor (beta chain) was sequenced in a study of beta chain features in type 1 diabetes. Across the study: The patient and healthy donor groups were comparable for age, gender and cell yields. Study-wide results and caveats: Resolution of whether HLA type affects TCRB rearrangement was not achieved here. TCRB CDR3s from Type 1 diabetes patients were moderately but significantly shorter in all four CD4+ subsets.

CD4+ naive, central memory, regulatory and stem cell-like memory cells were sorted via CD45RO/CCR7/CD25/CD127/CD95/CD27. Sorted populations were all over 95% pure. About this clone: Antigen specificity is unknown.

The investigators reverse transcribed all of the isolated RNA, so they sequenced expressed TCRB transcripts. The table came from immunoSEQ multiplex PCR; TCRdb's copy has only in-frame clones and leaves some out. The sample has about 360,000 clones, around 12% seen once. The sequence came from a young woman with type 1 diabetes. Sequenced: naive CD4+ T cells from blood.

The CDR3 DNA sequence: TGTGCCAGCAGCCCTGCTAGCTATAGCCACGAGCAGTACTTC. It translates to CASSPASYSHEQYF. The chain is built from TRBV7-2 and TRBJ2-7; a possible D gene is TRBD2 (5 bases). Trimming removed 5 bases at V and 5 bases at J, with 16 bases between. This CDR3 comprises 14 residues. Germline assignment: CDR1 SGHTA and CDR2 FQGNSA.